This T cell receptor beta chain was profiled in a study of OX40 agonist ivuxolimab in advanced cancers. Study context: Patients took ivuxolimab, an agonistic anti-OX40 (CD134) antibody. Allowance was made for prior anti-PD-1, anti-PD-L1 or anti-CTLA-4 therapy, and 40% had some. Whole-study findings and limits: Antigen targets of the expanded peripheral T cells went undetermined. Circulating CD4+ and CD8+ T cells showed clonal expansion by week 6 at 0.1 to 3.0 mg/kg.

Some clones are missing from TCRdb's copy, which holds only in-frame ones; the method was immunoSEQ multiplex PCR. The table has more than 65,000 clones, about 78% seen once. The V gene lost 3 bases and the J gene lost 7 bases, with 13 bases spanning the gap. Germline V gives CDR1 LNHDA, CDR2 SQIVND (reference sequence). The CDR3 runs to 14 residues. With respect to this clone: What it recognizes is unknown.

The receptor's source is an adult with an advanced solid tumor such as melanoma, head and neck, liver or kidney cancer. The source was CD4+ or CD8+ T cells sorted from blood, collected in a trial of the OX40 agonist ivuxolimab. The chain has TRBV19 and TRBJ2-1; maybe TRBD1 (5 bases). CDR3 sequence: CASSISIQGNEQFF. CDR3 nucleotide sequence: TGTGCCAGTAGTATTAGTATTCAGGGAAATGAGCAGTTCTTC.